A single sample is the source of the 3 T cell receptor beta chains below, sequenced in a study of blood T cell repertoires in COVID-19. Sequencing used immunoSEQ multiplex PCR; TCRdb keeps in-frame clones, though not all of them. The profile shows 270,000 or so clones, about nine tenths of them singletons. The sequencing sample was made of peripheral blood. The receptor source for this set is a woman in her twenties or thirties with COVID-19, enrolled during active disease.

The chain couples TRBV2 to TRBJ1-1; TRBD1 might be the D (5 bases). This CDR3 has 16 amino acids. CDR1 and CDR2 from the germline V gene are SNHLY and FYNNEI. Trimming removed 6 bases from V and 5 bases from J, with 22 bases in between. The CDR3 nucleotides read TGTGCCAGCAGGCTGACAGAAGCCACCTCCGGGACTGAAGCTTTCTTT. This encodes CASRLTEATSGTEAFF. Based on the CDR3 plus reference TRBV2 and TRBJ1-1, the full variable domain is EPEVTQTPSHQVTQMGQEVILRCVPISNHLYFYWYRQILGQKVEFLVSFYNNEISEKSEIFDDQFSVERPDGSNFTLKIRSTKLEDSAMYFCASRLTEATSGTEAFFGQGTRLTVV.

The chain joins TRBV3-1 (or the pseudogene TRBV3-2) to TRBJ1-2, with 7 nucleotides matching TRBD1. This CDR3 comprises 12 residues. Germline CDR1 and CDR2: LGHDT and YNNKEL (reference sequence). The V gene end was trimmed by 4 bases and the J gene end by 7 bases; junction bases not matched to a gene: 3. CDR3 loop: CASSLPGGGYTF. For the CDR3, the DNA is TGTGCCAGCAGCCTACCAGGGGGTGGCTACACCTTC.

On this clone: The junction and the germline gene differ at one end; a read error may be behind it. This chain uses TRBV30 with TRBJ1-2; perhaps TRBD1 as D (6 bases). From germline, CDR1 is GTSNPN and CDR2 SVGIG (reference sequence). CDR3 length equals 16 residues. The CDR3 coding sequence is TGTGCCTGGAGTGTCCTCTTCCCTAAGGGGGACACACAGGAAGAATTC. Translating it yields CAWSVLFPKGDTQEEF.